The 27 T cell receptor beta chains presented below share a single source sample, sequenced in a study of blood T cells in healthy people across ages. The second PCR ran roughly 7 to 12 cycles with a sample-barcoded 5' primer and J-beta primers. TCRdb re-called the 5' RACE reads with MiXCR, one entry per CDR3 protein. This table holds approximately 820,000 distinct CDR3 sequences, 40% to 50% found once. Specimen: blood. The source is a man in his fifties or sixties in good health.

This clonotype has only a few counts. The rearrangement links TRBV28 to TRBJ1-2; D unresolved. The ends were cut back, 4 bases at V and 4 bases at J, with 10 bases in the middle. Germline V gives CDR1 MDHEN, CDR2 SYDVKM. The CDR3 has 13 amino acids. The CDR3 reads CASSSIVGYGYTF. For the CDR3, the DNA is TGTGCCAGCAGTTCGATCGTGGGCTATGGCTACACCTTC.

The sample holds a few counts of this clonotype. The rearrangement joins TRBV6-5 to TRBJ2-3; D not resolved. CDR3 length equals 15 residues. Looked up from germline, CDR1 is MNHEY and CDR2 is SVGAGI. Trimming removed 0 bases at V and 1 base at J, with 8 bases between. The CDR3 here is CASSYSNRGTDTQYF. The CDR3 coding sequence is TGTGCCAGCAGTTACTCTAACCGGGGCACAGATACGCAGTATTTT.

The chain combines TRBV6-2 or TRBV6-3 with TRBJ2-4; 9 positions match TRBD2. The last part of the DNA fits TRBJ2-7 better; the J call may be wrong. Germline assignment: CDR1 MNHEY and CDR2 SVGEGT. The CDR3 is 15 residues long. Here the CDR3 reads CASSYSGLAFYEQYF. For the CDR3, the DNA is TGTGCCAGCAGTTACTCAGGACTAGCGTTCTACGAGCAGTACTTC.

Details on this clonotype: This could be a read error, since a much larger clone is one nucleotide away. V is TRBV5-4 and J is TRBJ2-1; possible D gene TRBD2, 7 bases. The germline V and J ends were trimmed by 3 bases and 9 bases, with 19 bases remaining between them. This CDR3 has 15 amino acids. CDR1 SGHNT and CDR2 YYREEE come from the germline V gene (reference sequence). The CDR3, as DNA: TGTGCCAGCAGCTCGGAAGGGGGGGGGCCTGTTGAGCAGTTCTTC. Protein product: CASSSEGGGPVEQFF.

This chain links TRBV9 with TRBJ2-7; tentatively, D is TRBD1 (6 bases). The germline V and J ends were trimmed by 4 bases and 1 base, with 18 bases remaining between them. The CDR3 is 16 amino acids. Germline CDR1 and CDR2: SGDLS and YYNGEE. The CDR3 reads CASSSHRDTRSYEQYF. The CDR3 region has the DNA TGTGCCAGCAGCTCGCACCGGGACACTCGATCCTACGAGCAGTACTTC.

Regarding this clonotype: Just one base apart from a much larger clone, this may be a read error. The chain links TRBV5-1 to TRBJ2-5, with 8 bases identical to TRBD2. Germline CDR1 and CDR2: SGHRS and YFSETQ. The CDR3 has 16 residues. The ends lost 0 bases at V and 2 bases at J; junction bases unmatched: 6. The DNA for the CDR3 is TGCGCCAGCAGCTTGGTGAAGACTAGCGAGCAAGAGACCCAGTACTTC. Translating it yields CASSLVKTSEQETQYF.

The chain recombines TRBV20-1 with TRBJ2-3; no reliable D call. CDR1 and CDR2 (germline): DFQATT, SNEGSKA (reference sequence). This CDR3 contains 14 residues. The V and J ends lost 3 bases and 3 bases respectively, with 13 bases between them. The DNA for the CDR3 is TGCAGTGCTAGCGCTAGATTTAGGACAGATACGCAGTATTTT. This sequence encodes CSASARFRTDTQYF.

The V call is TRBV7-9, the J call TRBJ2-2, with TRBD2 as a possible D gene (5 bases). Germline V CDR1 and CDR2: SEHNR, FQNEAQ (reference sequence). CDR3 size: 15 residues. V shed 1 base and J shed 6 bases, with 12 bases lying between them. The CDR3 DNA sequence: TGTGCCAGCAGCTTAGTATGGGCCGGGGCCGGGGAGCTGTTTTTT. It codes for CASSLVWAGAGELFF.

The V and J genes are TRBV25-1 and TRBJ1-6; D may be TRBD1 (5 bases). V lost 3 bases, J lost 9 bases, and 21 bases lay in between. This CDR3 spans 17 amino acids. CDR1 MGHDK and CDR2 SYGVNS come from the germline V gene. The CDR3 here is CASSEVRVGVGSSPLHF. The CDR3 bases are TGTGCCAGCAGTGAGGTCAGGGTTGGGGTCGGATCTTCACCCCTCCACTTT. Based on the CDR3 plus reference TRBV25-1 and TRBJ1-6, the full variable domain is EADIYQTPRYLVIGTGKKITLECSQTMGHDKMYWYQQDPGMELHLIHYSYGVNSTEKGDLSSESTVSRIRTEHFPLTLESARPSHTSQYLCASSEVRVGVGSSPLHFGNGTRLTVT.

This clonotype has a handful of counts. J is TRBJ2-1 and V is TRBV7-6, with D perhaps TRBD1 or TRBD2 (5 bases each). The ends were cut back, 4 bases at V and 5 bases at J, with 18 bases in the middle. Germline V gene lookup returns CDR1 SGHVS and CDR2 FNYEAQ. CDR3 length equals 16 residues. Here the CDR3 DNA reads TGTGCCAGCAGCTCCGACCCCTCGGGACCAAACAATGAGCAGTTCTTC. Amino acids: CASSSDPSGPNNEQFF.

The CDR3 DNA sequence: TGTGCCAGCAGCCCCATCGCTAGCGGGGGGGCAGATACGCAGTATTTT. Its translation is CASSPIASGGADTQYF. V gene TRBV7-6 combines with J gene TRBJ2-3, with TRBD2 matching over 12 bases. Germline lookup yields CDR1 SGHVS and CDR2 FNYEAQ. The J segment lost 4 bases and the V segment lost 5 bases, leaving 7 bases of the junction unmatched. This CDR3 contains 16 residues.

This clonotype has at least ten counts. The chain links TRBV29-1 to TRBJ2-5; weak D call: TRBD1 (5 bases). CDR3 length: 12 amino acids. The ends were cut back, 7 bases at V and 5 bases at J, with 14 bases in the middle. CDR1 and CDR2 (germline): SQVTM, ANQGSEA. CDR3 residues: CSGVVGAETQYF. CDR3 DNA: TGCAGCGGGGTGGTAGGGGCCGAGACCCAGTACTTC.

This clonotype has just a few counts. The gene calls are TRBV6-1 and TRBJ2-3, with TRBD1 matching 10 bases. This CDR3 has 16 residues. V shed 3 bases and J 4 bases; nucleotides not matched to a gene: 7. Germline assignment: CDR1 MNHNS and CDR2 SASEGT. The CDR3 here is CASSDWDRGGSDTQYF. CDR3 nucleotide sequence: TGTGCCAGCAGTGATTGGGACAGGGGTGGTTCAGATACGCAGTATTTT.

This clonotype has only a few counts. This rearrangement joins TRBV4-1 to TRBJ2-7, with 8 bases lining up with TRBD2. Germline-derived CDR1 and CDR2 are MGHRA and YSYEKL. The V gene end was trimmed by 4 bases and the J gene end by 3 bases; junction bases not matched to a gene: 2. The CDR3 spans 13 residues. Written as DNA, the CDR3 is TGCGCCAGCAGCCCGCGGGGGGTCTACGAGCAGTACTTC. Its protein product is CASSPRGVYEQYF.

There are a few counts of this clonotype. The chain uses TRBV28 and TRBJ2-5; the match to TRBD1 covers 10 bases. The assigned J gene may be wrong: the sequence end matches TRBJ2-7 better. The length of the CDR3 is 16 residues. CDR1 and CDR2 from the germline V gene are MDHEN and SYDVKM. The CDR3 reads CASSPRTGGIAYEQYF. CDR3 bases: TGTGCCAGCAGTCCGAGGACAGGGGGGATTGCCTACGAGCAGTACTTC.

Worth noting for this clonotype: Possible read error: a much larger clone is one base away. The chain has TRBV29-1 and TRBJ2-1; 7 bases map to TRBD1. The CDR3 runs 13 residues. J was trimmed by 8 bases and V by 4 bases; bases with no gene match: 8. Germline CDR1 and CDR2: SQVTM and ANQGSEA. The CDR3 DNA follows: TGCAGCGTTGGGTTGGCAGGGGGAGATGAGCAGTTCTTC. It is translated as CSVGLAGGDEQFF.

This chain uses TRBV12-3 or TRBV12-4 with TRBJ1-5; possible D gene TRBD1, 6 bases. The length of the CDR3 is 14 residues. The V and J ends lost 5 bases and 5 bases respectively, with 13 bases between them. The CDR3 here is CASSAPRGHQPQHF. CDR3 coding DNA: TGTGCCAGCAGTGCACCCAGGGGTCATCAGCCCCAGCATTTT.

Concerning this clonotype itself: The germline gene is not matched at one end of the junction; a read error may be the cause. This chain connects TRBV7-2 to TRBJ2-3; 9 nucleotides align to TRBD1. The germline V gene encodes CDR1 SGHTA and CDR2 FQGNSA. The CDR3 covers 14 residues. The CDR3 region has the DNA TGTGCCGGCAGATTGACAGGGGGGACAGATACGCAGTATTTT. This codes for CAGRLTGGTDTQYF.

This clonotype was detected a few times. V gene TRBV29-1 combines with J gene TRBJ1-5; D uncertain. There are 13 residues in the CDR3. Trimming cost V 3 bases and J 5 bases, with 11 bases left between them. CDR1 and CDR2 (germline): SQVTM, ANQGSEA. CDR3 nucleotide sequence: TGCAGCGTTGAGAACCGCTTAGATCAGCCCCAGCATTTT. This encodes CSVENRLDQPQHF.

The J gene is TRBJ1-1, the V gene TRBV29-1; D possibly corresponds to TRBD1 (6 bases). V dropped 6 bases and J dropped 4 bases, with 9 bases sitting between them. From germline, CDR1 is SQVTM and CDR2 ANQGSEA. The CDR3 runs 11 residues. The chain's CDR3 is CSVRDITEAFF. The CDR3 DNA sequence: TGCAGCGTCCGGGACATCACTGAAGCTTTCTTT.

This clonotype was seen only a few times. The rearrangement uses TRBV12-3 or TRBV12-4 and TRBJ2-1; the D gene is possibly TRBD2 (6 bases). The germline V and J ends were trimmed by 6 bases and 6 bases, with 12 bases remaining between them. The CDR3 contains 13 residues. CDR3 in DNA: TGTGCCAGCAGCTCACTAGCTCTCAATGAGCAGTTCTTC. As protein: CASSSLALNEQFF.

The V and J genes are TRBV9 and TRBJ2-1; the D gene could be TRBD1 or TRBD2 (6 bases each). Looked up from germline, CDR1 is SGDLS and CDR2 is YYNGEE. The CDR3 loop spans 16 amino acids. V lost 3 bases and J 3 bases, leaving 16 bases between the germline ends. This CDR3 is CASSEGGLAIYNEQFF. Here the CDR3 DNA reads TGTGCCAGCAGCGAGGGGGGTCTAGCGATCTACAATGAGCAGTTCTTC.

The CDR3 loop is CASSEGELAYNEQFF. The CDR3 bases are TGTGCCAGCAGTGAGGGGGAGTTAGCCTACAATGAGCAGTTCTTC. The rearrangement uses TRBV2 and TRBJ2-1; tentatively, D is TRBD1 or TRBD2 (5 bases each). Germline V CDR1 and CDR2: SNHLY, FYNNEI. This CDR3 spans 15 amino acids. Trimming shortened V by 3 bases and J by 2 bases, and 11 bases separated the two germline ends. The full variable domain, completed using reference TRBV2 and TRBJ2-1, is EPEVTQTPSHQVTQMGQEVILRCVPISNHLYFYWYRQILGQKVEFLVSFYNNEISEKSEIFDDQFSVERPDGSNFTLKIRSTKLEDSAMYFCASSEGELAYNEQFFGPGTRLTVL.

The chain combines TRBV12-3 or TRBV12-4 with TRBJ1-1, with a weak D call TRBD1 (6 bases). The CDR3 contains 13 residues. Trimming stripped 7 bases from V and 8 bases from J, with 17 bases between. CDR3 bases: TGTGCCAGCAATCCGGGGGGCGCCGGGGAAGCTTTCTTT. Its translation is CASNPGGAGEAFF.

About this clonotype itself: A read error may account for a junction end that differs from germline. The chain combines TRBV6-1 with TRBJ2-5; D may be TRBD2 (6 bases). The CDR3 runs to 15 residues. CDR1 is MNHNS and CDR2 is SASEGT in the germline V gene. In DNA, the CDR3 is TGTGCCAGCAGTGAACCCGGGAGCGGAAAAGAGTCCCAGTACTTC. Residues: CASSEPGSGKESQYF.

CDR3 loop: CASSLGGPGTEAFF. Written as DNA, the CDR3 is TGTGCCAGTAGTCTTGGGGGCCCGGGGACTGAAGCTTTCTTT. The chain recombines TRBV19 with TRBJ1-1, with D tentatively TRBD1 (6 bases). The germline V gene has CDR1 LNHDA and CDR2 SQIVND (reference sequence). The CDR3 is 14 residues long. Between the trimmed V and J ends, which lost 5 bases and 5 bases, there was a span of 15 bases.

The chain employs TRBV2 and TRBJ2-5, with TRBD2 matching 7 bases. The last part of the DNA fits TRBJ2-7 better; the J call may be wrong. CDR3 length: 13 residues. Germline assignment: CDR1 SNHLY and CDR2 FYNNEI. The CDR3 spells CASLEGRASEQYF. In DNA form, the CDR3 reads TGTGCCAGTCTAGAGGGGAGGGCTTCCGAGCAGTACTTC.